This T cell receptor beta chain came from a study of T cells in localized non-small cell lung cancer. The protocol was immunoSEQ multiplex PCR, while the TCRdb copy is restricted to in-frame clones and leaves out a portion. The sample yields approximately 22,000 clones, approximately 90% seen once. In the case of this clone: Antigen: not known.

Regarding the study as a whole: Of the top 100 tumor clones, median around 60 were in adjacent lung, more than 25 among its top 100. Longer overall survival was linked to higher blood T cell density. The study sequenced only one region of the tumor. As a result, intratumor heterogeneity could not be excluded and remains possible. Uninvolved nearby lung showed the greatest T cell clonality, exceeding that found in tumor.

The sequence was collected from a male donor at least 60 years old with stage I squamous cell lung carcinoma. The specimen comprised peripheral blood, sampled before any cancer treatment.

The CDR3 DNA reads as TGTGCCAGCCGACAAAGGGTCGATCAGCCCCAGCATTTT. It codes for CASRQRVDQPQHF. The genes are TRBV2 and TRBJ1-5; D unresolved. This CDR3 comprises 13 residues. Germline V lookup: CDR1 SNHLY, CDR2 FYNNEI. Trimming left V 8 bases short and J 5 bases short, with 13 bases between.